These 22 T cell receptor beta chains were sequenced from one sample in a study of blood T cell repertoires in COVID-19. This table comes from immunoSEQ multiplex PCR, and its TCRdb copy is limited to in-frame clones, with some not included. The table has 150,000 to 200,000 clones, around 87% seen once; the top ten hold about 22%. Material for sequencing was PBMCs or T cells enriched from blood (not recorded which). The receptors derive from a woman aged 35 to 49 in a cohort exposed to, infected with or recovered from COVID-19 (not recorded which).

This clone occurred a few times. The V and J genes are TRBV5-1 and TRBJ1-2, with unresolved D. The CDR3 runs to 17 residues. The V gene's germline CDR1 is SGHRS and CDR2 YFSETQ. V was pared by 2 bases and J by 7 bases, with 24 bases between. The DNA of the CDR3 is TGCGCCAGCAGCTTTCCCGGCCCGCAACAATTCCCGGGTGGCTACACCTTC. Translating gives CASSFPGPQQFPGGYTF.

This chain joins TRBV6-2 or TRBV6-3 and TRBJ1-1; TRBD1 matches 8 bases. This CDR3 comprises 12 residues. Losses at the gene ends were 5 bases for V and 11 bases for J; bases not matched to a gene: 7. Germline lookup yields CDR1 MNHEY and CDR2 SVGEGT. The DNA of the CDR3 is TGTGCCAGCAGTCCCCAGACAGGGGAGGCTTTCTTT. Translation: CASSPQTGEAFF.

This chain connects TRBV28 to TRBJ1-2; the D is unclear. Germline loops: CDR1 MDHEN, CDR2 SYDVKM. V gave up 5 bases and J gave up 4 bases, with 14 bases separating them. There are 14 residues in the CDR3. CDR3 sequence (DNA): TGTGCCAGCAGTCTATCACGAACAGTCTATGGCTACACCTTC. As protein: CASSLSRTVYGYTF.

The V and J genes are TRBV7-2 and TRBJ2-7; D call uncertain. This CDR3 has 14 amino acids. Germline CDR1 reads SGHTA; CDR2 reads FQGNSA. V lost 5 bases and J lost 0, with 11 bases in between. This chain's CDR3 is CASSPERSSYEQYF. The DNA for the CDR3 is TGTGCCAGCAGCCCGGAAAGGAGCTCCTACGAGCAGTACTTC. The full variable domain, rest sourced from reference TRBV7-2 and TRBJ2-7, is GAGVSQSPSNKVTEKGKDVELRCDPISGHTALYWYRQSLGQGLEFLIYFQGNSAPDKSGLPSDRFSAERTGGSVSTLTIQRTQQEDSAVYLCASSPERSSYEQYFGPGTRLTVT.

This CDR3 reads CASSLSRGGNEQFF. CDR3 coding DNA: TGTGCCAGCAGTTTATCTCGGGGGGGCAATGAGCAGTTCTTC. This rearrangement joins TRBV28 to TRBJ2-1, with 8 bases that match TRBD2. The CDR3 covers 14 residues. Germline lookup yields CDR1 MDHEN and CDR2 SYDVKM. Trimming removed 1 base from V and 6 bases from J; junction bases left unmatched: 2.

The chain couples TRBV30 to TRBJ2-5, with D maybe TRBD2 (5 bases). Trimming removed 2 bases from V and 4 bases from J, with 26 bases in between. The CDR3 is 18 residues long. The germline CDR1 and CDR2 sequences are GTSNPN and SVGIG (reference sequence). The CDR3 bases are TGTGCCTGGAGTCGGGTGAAGCGGTATAACTCTTTCGGAGAGACCCAGTACTTC. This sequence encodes CAWSRVKRYNSFGETQYF.

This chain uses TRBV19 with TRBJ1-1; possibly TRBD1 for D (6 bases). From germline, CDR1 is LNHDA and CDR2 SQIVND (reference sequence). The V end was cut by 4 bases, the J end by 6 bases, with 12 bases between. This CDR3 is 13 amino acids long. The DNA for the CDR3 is TGTGCCAGTAGTACCACAGGGTTGGCTGAAGCTTTCTTT. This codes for CASSTTGLAEAFF.

The CDR3 nucleotides read TGCGCCAGCAGCGCGAGCGGGAGTGGGAATGAGCAGTTCTTC. The encoded protein is CASSASGSGNEQFF. The V call is TRBV5-1, the J call TRBJ2-1, with 8 bases that match TRBD2. The CDR3 is 14 residues long. CDR1 is SGHRS and CDR2 is YFSETQ in the germline V gene. The V segment lost 4 bases and the J segment 7 bases; nucleotides outside the gene matches: 7. The variable domain in full, with the rest retrieved from reference TRBV5-1 and TRBJ2-1, is KAGVTQTPRYLIKTRGQQVTLSCSPISGHRSVSWYQQTPGQGLQFLFEYFSETQRNKGNFPGRFSGRQFSNSRSEMNVSTLELGDSALYLCASSASGSGNEQFFGPGTRLTVL.

The CDR3 region has the DNA TGCGCCAGGGGACTAGCGGGGAACACCGGGGAGCTGTTTTTT. This gives the protein CARGLAGNTGELFF. This chain joins TRBV10-1 and TRBJ2-2, with TRBD2 matching over 12 bases. Germline CDR1 WNHNN, CDR2 SYGVQD (reference sequence). The CDR3 has 14 amino acids. Trimming took 9 bases from V and 1 from J; bases not matched to a gene: 0.

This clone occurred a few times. This CDR3 is CSVNPGLAGGSYNEQFF. The CDR3 DNA sequence: TGCAGCGTCAACCCGGGACTAGCGGGAGGCTCCTACAATGAGCAGTTCTTC. The chain carries TRBV29-1 and TRBJ2-1; 15 bases agree with TRBD2. There are 17 residues in the CDR3. Germline CDR1 SQVTM, CDR2 ANQGSEA. V trimming: 6 bases; J trimming: 0 bases; junction bases outside the gene matches: 6.

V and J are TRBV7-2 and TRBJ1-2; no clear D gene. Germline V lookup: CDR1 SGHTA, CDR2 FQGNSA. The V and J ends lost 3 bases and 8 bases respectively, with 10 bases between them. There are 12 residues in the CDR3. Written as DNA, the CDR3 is TGTGCCAGCAGCTTGGCGGCAAGCGGCTACACCTTC. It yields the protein CASSLAASGYTF. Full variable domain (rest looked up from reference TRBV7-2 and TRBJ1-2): GAGVSQSPSNKVTEKGKDVELRCDPISGHTALYWYRQSLGQGLEFLIYFQGNSAPDKSGLPSDRFSAERTGGSVSTLTIQRTQQEDSAVYLCASSLAASGYTFGSGTRLTVV.

CDR3 sequence reads: CASSPGLAGGPKTDTQYF. CDR3 DNA sequence: TGTGCCAGCAGCCCGGGACTAGCGGGAGGGCCAAAGACAGATACGCAGTATTTT. The chain employs TRBV13 and TRBJ2-3; 16 positions agree with TRBD2. The V segment lost 5 bases and the J segment 3 bases; nucleotides outside the gene matches: 8. The CDR3 is 18 amino acids. CDR1 and CDR2 (germline): PRHDT, FYEKMQ (reference sequence).

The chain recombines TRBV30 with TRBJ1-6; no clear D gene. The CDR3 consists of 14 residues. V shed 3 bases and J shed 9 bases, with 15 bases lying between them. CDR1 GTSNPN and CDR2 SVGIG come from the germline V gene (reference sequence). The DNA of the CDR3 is TGTGCCTGGAGCGCGGGGAAGGAAGGTTCACCCCTCCACTTT. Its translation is CAWSAGKEGSPLHF.

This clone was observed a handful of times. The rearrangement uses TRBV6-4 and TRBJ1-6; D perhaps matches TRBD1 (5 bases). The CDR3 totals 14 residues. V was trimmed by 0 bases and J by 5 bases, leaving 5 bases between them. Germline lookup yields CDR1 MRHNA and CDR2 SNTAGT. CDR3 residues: CASSDSGDNSPLHF. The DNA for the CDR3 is TGTGCCAGCAGTGACTCAGGGGATAATTCACCCCTCCACTTT.

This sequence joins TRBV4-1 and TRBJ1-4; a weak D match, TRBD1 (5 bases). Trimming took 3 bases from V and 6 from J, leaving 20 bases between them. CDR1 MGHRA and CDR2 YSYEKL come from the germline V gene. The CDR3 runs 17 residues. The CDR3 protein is CASSHPWDGGRDEKLFF. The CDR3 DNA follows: TGCGCCAGCAGCCACCCCTGGGACGGAGGGAGGGATGAAAAACTGTTTTTT.

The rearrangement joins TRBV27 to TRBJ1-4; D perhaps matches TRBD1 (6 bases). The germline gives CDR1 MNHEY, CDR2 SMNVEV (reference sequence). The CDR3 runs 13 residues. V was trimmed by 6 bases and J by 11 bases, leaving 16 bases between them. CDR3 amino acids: CASRSPSQGKLFF. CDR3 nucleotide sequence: TGTGCCAGCAGAAGTCCTTCACAGGGCAAACTGTTTTTT.

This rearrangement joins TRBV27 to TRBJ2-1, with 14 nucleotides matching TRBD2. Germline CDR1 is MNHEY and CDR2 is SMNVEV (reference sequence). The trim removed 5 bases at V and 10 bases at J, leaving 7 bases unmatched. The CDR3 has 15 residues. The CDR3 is CASSLTSGGVPEQFF. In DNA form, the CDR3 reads TGTGCCAGCAGTCTGACTAGCGGGGGGGTACCGGAGCAGTTCTTC.

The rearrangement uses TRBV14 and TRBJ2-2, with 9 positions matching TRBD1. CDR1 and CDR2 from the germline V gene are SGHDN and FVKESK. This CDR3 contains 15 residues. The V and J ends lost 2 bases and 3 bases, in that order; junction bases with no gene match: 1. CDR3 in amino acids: CASSQWDRDTGELFF. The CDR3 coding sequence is TGTGCCAGCAGCCAATGGGACAGGGACACCGGGGAGCTGTTTTTT.

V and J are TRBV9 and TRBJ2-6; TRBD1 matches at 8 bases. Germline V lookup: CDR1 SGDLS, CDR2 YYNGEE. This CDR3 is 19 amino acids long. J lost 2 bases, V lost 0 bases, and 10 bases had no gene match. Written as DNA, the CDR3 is TGTGCCAGCAGCGTAGCTAGGGCAGGGGGCAGGGCTGGGGCCAACGTCCTGACTTTC. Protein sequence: CASSVARAGGRAGANVLTF.

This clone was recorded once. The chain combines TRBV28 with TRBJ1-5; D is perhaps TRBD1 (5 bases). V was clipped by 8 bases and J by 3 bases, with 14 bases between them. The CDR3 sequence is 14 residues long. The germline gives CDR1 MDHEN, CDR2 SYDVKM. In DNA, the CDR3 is TGTGCCAGCGAGATGGGGGGGGACAATCAGCCCCAGCATTTT. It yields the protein CASEMGGDNQPQHF.

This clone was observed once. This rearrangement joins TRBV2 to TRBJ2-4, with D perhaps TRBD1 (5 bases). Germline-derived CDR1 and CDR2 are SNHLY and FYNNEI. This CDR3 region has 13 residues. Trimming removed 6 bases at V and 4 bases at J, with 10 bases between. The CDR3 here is CASRGEPKNIQYF. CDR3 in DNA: TGTGCCAGCAGAGGGGAACCTAAAAACATTCAGTACTTC.

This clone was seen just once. The CDR3 DNA follows: TGTGCCAGCAGCTTATCTCAGTATGAGACCCAGTACTTC. It encodes CASSLSQYETQYF. This chain uses TRBV7-2 with TRBJ2-5; D is ambiguous. The CDR3 runs to 13 residues. Germline V gene data show CDR1 as SGHTA and CDR2 as FQGNSA. V lost 2 bases and J lost 5, with 9 bases in between. Together with reference TRBV7-2 and TRBJ2-5, the CDR3 gives the full variable domain: GAGVSQSPSNKVTEKGKDVELRCDPISGHTALYWYRQSLGQGLEFLIYFQGNSAPDKSGLPSDRFSAERTGGSVSTLTIQRTQQEDSAVYLCASSLSQYETQYFGPGTRLLVL.